This passage covers 7 T cell receptor beta chains from one sample sequenced in a study of T cells in Graves' hyperthyroidism and ophthalmopathy. Template material for amplifying TCR beta CDR3 regions consisted of RNA transcripts. First-round RT-PCR with HTBI primers amplified the TCR CDR3 region. TCRdb called the multiplex PCR reads again in MiXCR, with one record for every CDR3 protein. The table includes roughly 100,000 distinct CDR3 sequences, approximately 39% detected once. The sample consisted of peripheral blood or thyroid tissue (not recorded which). The receptors stem from a woman in her twenties or thirties with Graves' hyperthyroidism.

This clonotype was found once. A much larger clone is a single base away; this may be a read error. The CDR3, as DNA: TGTGCCATCAGCCCGGGACAGGGCAATTCACCCCTCCACTTT. Its protein product is CAISPGQGNSPLHF. This sequence joins TRBV10-3 and TRBJ1-6; 9 bases are shared with TRBD1. This CDR3 spans 14 amino acids. V lost 6 bases and J lost 7; bases outside the gene matches: 4. CDR1 ENHRY and CDR2 SYGVKD come from the germline V gene.

This clonotype showed up many times. The rearrangement uses TRBV5-1 and TRBJ1-4; D is perhaps TRBD1 (5 bases). This CDR3 is 14 amino acids long. V was shortened by 3 bases and J by 5 bases, with 11 bases between the two germline ends. Germline assignment: CDR1 SGHRS and CDR2 YFSETQ. CDR3 DNA sequence: TGCGCCAGCAGCTCACAGGTTCCCAATGAAAAACTGTTTTTT. Protein: CASSSQVPNEKLFF. The full variable domain, rest sourced from reference TRBV5-1 and TRBJ1-4, is KAGVTQTPRYLIKTRGQQVTLSCSPISGHRSVSWYQQTPGQGLQFLFEYFSETQRNKGNFPGRFSGRQFSNSRSEMNVSTLELGDSALYLCASSSQVPNEKLFFGSGTQLSVL.

This clonotype was picked up many times. The V and J genes are TRBV20-1 and TRBJ2-5, with D unresolved. Germline CDR1 DFQATT, CDR2 SNEGSKA (reference sequence). The CDR3 contains 13 residues. Trimming left V 5 bases short and J 5 bases short, with 15 bases between. The CDR3 loop reads CSAPGSERETQYF. CDR3 in DNA: TGCAGTGCTCCCGGGTCTGAAAGGGAGACCCAGTACTTC.

This clonotype is deemed medium-sized (0.01 to 0.1%). The rearrangement links TRBV7-9 to TRBJ2-7; D is perhaps TRBD2 (6 bases). Trimming removed 4 bases from V and 0 bases from J, with 16 bases in between. CDR3 size: 16 residues. In germline, CDR1 is SEHNR, CDR2 FQNEAQ (reference sequence). The CDR3 nucleotides read TGTGCCAGCAGCTCCCCCGGGGCGGGGAGCTCCTACGAGCAGTACTTC. Protein sequence: CASSSPGAGSSYEQYF.

This clonotype was found many times. The rearrangement joins TRBV20-1 to TRBJ2-2, with D possibly matching TRBD1 (5 bases). CDR3 length equals 15 residues. CDR1 and CDR2 from the germline V gene are DFQATT and SNEGSKA (reference sequence). Trimming shortened V by 1 base and J by 4 bases, and 13 bases separated the two germline ends. CDR3 sequence: CSARGRARGTGELFF. CDR3 sequence (DNA): TGCAGTGCTAGAGGCAGGGCCCGAGGCACCGGGGAGCTGTTTTTT.

The chain employs TRBV7-8 and TRBJ1-1; 7 bases align to TRBD1. J was trimmed by 1 base and V by 3 bases; bases with no gene match: 2. Germline V gives CDR1 SGHVS, CDR2 FQNEAQ. The CDR3 has 14 amino acids. CDR3 nucleotide sequence: TGTGCCAGCAGCTTGGACAGGTCGAACACTGAAGCTTTCTTT. Translating it yields CASSLDRSNTEAFF.

The J gene is TRBJ2-1, the V gene TRBV7-2; D is tentatively TRBD1 or TRBD2 (5 bases each). V was clipped by 5 bases and J by 9 bases, with 17 bases between them. This CDR3 has 14 amino acids. CDR1 is SGHTA and CDR2 is FQGNSA in the germline V gene. This chain's CDR3 is CASSPPGTRREQFF. The DNA of the CDR3 is TGTGCCAGCAGCCCACCCGGGACCCGACGTGAGCAGTTCTTC.